This is a list of T cell receptor beta chains from one sample in a study of human T cells and chemical hapten exposure. TCRdb reanalysed the RACE reads using MiXCR and keeps one entry per CDR3 protein. The sample contains around 110,000 distinct CDR3 sequences, 12% of which appear only once. The sample here was whole blood, taken in connection with sensitization to the hapten diphenylcyclopropenone (DPC). The receptors derive from a woman between 45 and 60 years old with alopecia areata. Some clones in this sample may be carry-over from other donors' samples. The CDR3 runs from the conserved cysteine through the conserved F or W. A D gene is named only where the DNA matches it firmly. Some rows have no size entry. The others give once, few or many, or a class for an expanded clone.

v_call	j_call	d_call	clone_size	cdr3_length	cdr3_nt	cdr3_aa
TRBV5-1	TRBJ1-2	TRBD1	many	15	TGCGCCAGCAGCTTCCAGGGGGCGCGAGACTATGGCTACACCTTC	CASSFQGARDYGYTF
TRBV18	TRBJ2-1	TRBD2	many	18	TGTGCCAGCTCACCGGGACTAGCGGGAGGTACCTCCTACAATGAGCAGTTCTTC	CASSPGLAGGTSYNEQFF
TRBV6-5	TRBJ2-7	-	few	14	TGTGCCAGCAGAAGACTCTTCGGGCCCTACGAGCAGTACTTC	CASRRLFGPYEQYF
TRBV4-1	TRBJ1-1	TRBD1	-	19	TGCGCCAGCAGCCAAGTACCCGGGACAGGGGGCTTAAGGTACACTGAAGCTTTCTTT	CASSQVPGTGGLRYTEAFF
TRBV28	TRBJ2-7	TRBD1	few	15	TGTGCCAGCGCTAGGCCGGGACAGGGTATCCACGAGCAGTACTTC	CASARPGQGIHEQYF
TRBV7-9	TRBJ2-3	TRBD1	few	16	TGTGCCAGCAGCTTAGATGTGGGACAGGGAGCAGATACGCAGTATTTT	CASSLDVGQGADTQYF
TRBV20-1	TRBJ2-3	-	-	15	TGCAGTGCTAGAGATGGAAAGGGCGGGGCAGATACGCAGTATTTT	CSARDGKGGADTQYF
TRBV28	TRBJ2-7	TRBD1	few	15	TGTGCCAGCAGAAAACCGGGACAGGGGATGGGAGAGCAGTACTTC	CASRKPGQGMGEQYF
TRBV29-1	TRBJ2-3	-	few	13	TGCAGCGTCGGGGAGACCAACACAGATACGCAGTATTTT	CSVGETNTDTQYF
TRBV6-2/TRBV6-3	TRBJ2-5	-	few	12	TGTGCCAGCAGTAGTAGGAGGGAGACCCAGTACTTC	CASSSRRETQYF
TRBV18	TRBJ2-3	-	many	11	TGTGCCAGCAGCCCTTCAGATACGCAGTATTTT	CASSPSDTQYF
TRBV19	TRBJ2-7	-	many	11	TGTGCCAGTAGTATGAGCTACGAGCAGTACTTC	CASSMSYEQYF
TRBV7-8	TRBJ1-4	-	many	16	TGTGCCAGCAGCTTAGCGAGGACATCTGAAAAGGAAAAACTGTTTTTT	CASSLARTSEKEKLFF
TRBV18	TRBJ2-7	-	few	11	TGTGCCAGCTCACGTGACTACGAGCAGTACTTC	CASSRDYEQYF
TRBV6-6	TRBJ1-4	-	-	13	TGTGCCAGCACCCCAAAGGGAGGGGAAAAACTGTTTTTT	CASTPKGGEKLFF
TRBV7-6	TRBJ2-1	TRBD2	-	17	TGTGCCAGCAGCTTAGGCCCCCTGGGCGGGAGGGTAGGAGAGCAGTTCTTC	CASSLGPLGGRVGEQFF
TRBV27	TRBJ1-6	-	-	13	TGTGCCAGCAGGAGAGGGTATAATTCACCCCTCCACTTT	CASRRGYNSPLHF
TRBV6-6	TRBJ1-6	-	many	16	TGTGCCAGCAGCCGAACCGGGACGGTCTATAATTCACCCCTCCACTTT	CASSRTGTVYNSPLHF
TRBV28	TRBJ2-1	-	many	12	TGTGCCAGCAGTTTACTCGACAACGTGCAGTTCTTC	CASSLLDNVQFF
TRBV10-3	TRBJ2-5	-	-	14	TGTGCCATCAGTGTAACCGGACGGGATGGGACCCAGTACTTC	CAISVTGRDGTQYF
TRBV11-2	TRBJ1-1	-	-	15	TGTGCCAGCGGTCCTCCTTCTTGGCCGGGCACTGAAGCTTTCTTT	CASGPPSWPGTEAFF
TRBV3-1	TRBJ2-4	TRBD1	few	13	TGTGCCAGCAGTCTCGACAGGGTTAACATTCAGTACTTC	CASSLDRVNIQYF
TRBV21-1	TRBJ2-7	-	many	13	TGTGCCAGCAGCACAGGGACCTCCTACGAGCAGTACTTC	CASSTGTSYEQYF
TRBV28	TRBJ1-1	-	many	14	TGTGCCAGCAGCTCCATCCCTCCGAACACTGAAGCTTTCTTT	CASSSIPPNTEAFF
TRBV29-1	TRBJ2-1	-	-	14	TGCAGCGGCGGACAGTCATACTCCTACAATGAGCAGTTCTTC	CSGGQSYSYNEQFF
TRBV7-2	TRBJ2-7	TRBD1	many	13	TGTGCCAGCAGCTCACAGGGGGCTTACGAGCAGTACTTC	CASSSQGAYEQYF
TRBV28	TRBJ1-1	-	-	13	TGTGCCAGCAGTCCAGGTCTAGACACTGAAGCTTTCTTT	CASSPGLDTEAFF
TRBV18	TRBJ2-3	-	many	13	TGTGCCAGCTCACCAAAAACGACGGATACGCAGTATTTT	CASSPKTTDTQYF
TRBV5-1	TRBJ2-6	TRBD1	-	15	TGCGCCAGCAGGCAGGGGGCAGCCGGGGCCAACGTCCTGACTTTC	CASRQGAAGANVLTF
TRBV5-4	TRBJ2-5	-	few	14	TGTGCCAGCAGCTTTCGGACTACCGGAGAGACCCAGTACTTC	CASSFRTTGETQYF
TRBV3-1	TRBJ2-7	TRBD1	-	16	TGTGCCAGCAGCTTTAATCCGGGACAGCAGACCTACGAGCAGTACTTC	CASSFNPGQQTYEQYF
TRBV6-6	TRBJ2-7	TRBD1	few	16	TGTGCCAGCAGTGTGGGGGCCGGGACAGGGGACTCCGAGCAGTACTTC	CASSVGAGTGDSEQYF
TRBV29-1	TRBJ1-3	-	many	12	TGCAGCGTTGAGGGAGGAGGAAACACCATATATTTT	CSVEGGGNTIYF
TRBV12-3/TRBV12-4	TRBJ2-7	-	-	12	TGTGCCAGCAGTTTCCTCAGCTACGAGCAGTACTTC	CASSFLSYEQYF
TRBV7-2	TRBJ2-1	TRBD2	-	12	TGTGCCAGCAGCTCCCGGACTAGCGGGGAGTTCTTC	CASSSRTSGEFF
TRBV2	TRBJ2-3	-	-	15	TGTGCCAGCAGTGAAAATGGAGTGGTGGGGTCTACGCAGTATTTT	CASSENGVVGSTQYF
TRBV11-3	TRBJ1-5	-	few	18	TGTGCCAGCAGCTTAGATCCTAAGTCCCCAGGGACCTCACAGCCCCAGCATTTT	CASSLDPKSPGTSQPQHF